This TCR beta chain was captured in a study of blood T cell repertoires in COVID-19. As handled by the study authors: Reference gene primer amplification gave nucleated cell count estimates. The assay was immunoSEQ multiplex PCR, and TCRdb's table has in-frame clones only and misses some. V and J calls and clone size are given by that table; D and trimming were obtained from the DNA. The data show approximately 350,000 clones, with around 80% seen just once and 2.5% to 3.5% held by the top ten. The CDR3 totals 13 residues. Trimming took off 1 base at V and 0 bases at J, with 4 bases between the two ends. Per germline, CDR1 MNHNS and CDR2 SASEGT.

The chain recombines TRBV6-1 with TRBJ2-7, with D unresolved. This receptor was taken from a man younger than 45 with active or convalescent COVID-19. Sequenced sample: peripheral blood. The CDR3 reads CASSEGLSYEQYF. CDR3 nucleotides: TGTGCCAGCAGTGAAGGGCTCTCCTACGAGCAGTACTTC.